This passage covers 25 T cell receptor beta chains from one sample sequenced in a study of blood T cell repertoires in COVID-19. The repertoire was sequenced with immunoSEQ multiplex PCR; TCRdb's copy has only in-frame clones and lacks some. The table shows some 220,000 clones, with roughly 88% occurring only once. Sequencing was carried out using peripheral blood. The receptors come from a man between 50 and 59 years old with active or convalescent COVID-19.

The DNA for the CDR3 is TGTGCAAGTCGCTCTATGGACAGGGGACACACCGGGGAGCTGTTTTTT. This encodes CASRSMDRGHTGELFF. The V call is TRBV12-2, the J call TRBJ2-2; the D call in the table, TRBD1, was not verified against the DNA. TRBV12-2 is marked as a pseudogene. The CDR3 is 16 amino acids.

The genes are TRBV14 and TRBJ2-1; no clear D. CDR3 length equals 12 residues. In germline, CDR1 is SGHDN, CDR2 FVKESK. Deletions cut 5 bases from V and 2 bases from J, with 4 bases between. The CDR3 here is CASSGAYNEQFF. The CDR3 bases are TGTGCCAGCAGCGGAGCCTACAATGAGCAGTTCTTC.

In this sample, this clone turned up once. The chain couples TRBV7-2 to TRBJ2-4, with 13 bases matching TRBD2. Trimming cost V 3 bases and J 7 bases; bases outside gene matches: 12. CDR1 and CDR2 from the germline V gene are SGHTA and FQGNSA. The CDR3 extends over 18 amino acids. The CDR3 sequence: CASSFHPGLAGKGNIQYF. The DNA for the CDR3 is TGTGCCAGCAGCTTCCATCCGGGACTAGCGGGAAAGGGGAACATTCAGTACTTC.

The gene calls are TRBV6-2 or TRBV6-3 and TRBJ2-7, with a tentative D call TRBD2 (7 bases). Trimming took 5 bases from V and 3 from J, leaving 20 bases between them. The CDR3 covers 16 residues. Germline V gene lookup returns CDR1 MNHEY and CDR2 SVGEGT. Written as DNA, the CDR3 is TGTGCCAGCAGTGACCCTAGGGGGGGGGCTTACTACGAGCAGTACGTC. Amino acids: CASSDPRGGAYYEQYV.

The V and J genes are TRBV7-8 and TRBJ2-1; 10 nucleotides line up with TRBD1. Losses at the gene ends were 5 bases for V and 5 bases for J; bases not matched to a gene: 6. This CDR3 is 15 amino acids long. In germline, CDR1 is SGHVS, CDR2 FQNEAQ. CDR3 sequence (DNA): TGTGCCAGCAGCGGGGGGACAGGGGTTGACAATGAGCAGTTCTTC. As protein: CASSGGTGVDNEQFF.

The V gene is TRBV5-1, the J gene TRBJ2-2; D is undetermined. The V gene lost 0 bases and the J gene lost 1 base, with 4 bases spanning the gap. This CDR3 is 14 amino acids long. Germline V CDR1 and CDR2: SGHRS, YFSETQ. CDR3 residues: CASSLGQNTGELFF. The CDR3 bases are TGCGCCAGCAGCTTGGGACAGAACACCGGGGAGCTGTTTTTT.

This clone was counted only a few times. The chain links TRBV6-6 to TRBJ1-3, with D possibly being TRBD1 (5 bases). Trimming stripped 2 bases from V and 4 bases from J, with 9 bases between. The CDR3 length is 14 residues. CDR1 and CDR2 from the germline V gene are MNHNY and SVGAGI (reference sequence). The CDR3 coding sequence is TGTGCCAGCAGTTACCTGGCAGGGGGAAACACCATATATTTT. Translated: CASSYLAGGNTIYF.

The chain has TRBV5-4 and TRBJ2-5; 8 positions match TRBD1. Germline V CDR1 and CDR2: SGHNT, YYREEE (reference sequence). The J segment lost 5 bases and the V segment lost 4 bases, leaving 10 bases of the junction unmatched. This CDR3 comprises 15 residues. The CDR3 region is CASSKGQGVGETQYF. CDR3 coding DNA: TGTGCCAGCAGCAAAGGACAGGGAGTGGGGGAGACCCAGTACTTC. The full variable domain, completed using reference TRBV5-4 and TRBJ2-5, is ETGVTQSPTHLIKTRGQQVTLRCSSQSGHNTVSWYQQALGQGPQFIFQYYREEENGRGNFPPRFSGLQFPNYSSELNVNALELDDSALYLCASSKGQGVGETQYFGPGTRLLVL.

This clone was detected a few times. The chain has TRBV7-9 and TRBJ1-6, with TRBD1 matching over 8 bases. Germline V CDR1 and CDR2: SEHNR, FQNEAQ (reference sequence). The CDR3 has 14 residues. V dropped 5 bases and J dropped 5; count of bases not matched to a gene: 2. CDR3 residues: CASSMTGDNSPLHF. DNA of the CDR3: TGTGCCAGCAGCATGACAGGGGATAATTCACCCCTCCACTTT. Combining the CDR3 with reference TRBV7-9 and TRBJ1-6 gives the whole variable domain DTGVSQNPRHKITKRGQNVTFRCDPISEHNRLYWYRQTLGQGPEFLTYFQNEAQLEKSRLLSDRFSAERPKGSFSTLEIQRTEQGDSAMYLCASSMTGDNSPLHFGNGTRLTVT.

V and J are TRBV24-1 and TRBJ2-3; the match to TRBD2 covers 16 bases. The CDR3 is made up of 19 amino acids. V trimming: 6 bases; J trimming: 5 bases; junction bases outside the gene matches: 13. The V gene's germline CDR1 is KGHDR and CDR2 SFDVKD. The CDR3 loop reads CATSTARGLAGGPVDTQYF. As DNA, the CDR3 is TGTGCCACCAGTACGGCGCGGGGACTAGCGGGGGGGCCGGTAGATACGCAGTATTTT.

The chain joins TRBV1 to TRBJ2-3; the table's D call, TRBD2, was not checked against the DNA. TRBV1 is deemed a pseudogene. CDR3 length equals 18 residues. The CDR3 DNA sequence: TGCACCAGCAGCTCACGACTAGCGGGGGGGCTGAGCACAGATACGCAGTATTTT. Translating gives CTSSSRLAGGLSTDTQYF.

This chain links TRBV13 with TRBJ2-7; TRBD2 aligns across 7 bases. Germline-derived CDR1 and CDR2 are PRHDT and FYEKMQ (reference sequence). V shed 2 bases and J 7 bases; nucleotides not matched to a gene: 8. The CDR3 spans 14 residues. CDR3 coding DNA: TGTGCCAGCAGCTTATCGGGGGGTGAATGGGAGCAGTACTTC. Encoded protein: CASSLSGGEWEQYF. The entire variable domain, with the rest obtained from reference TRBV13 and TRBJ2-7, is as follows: AAGVIQSPRHLIKEKRETATLKCYPIPRHDTVYWYQQGPGQDPQFLISFYEKMQSDKGSIPDRFSAQQFSDYHSELNMSSLELGDSALYFCASSLSGGEWEQYFGPGTRLTVT.

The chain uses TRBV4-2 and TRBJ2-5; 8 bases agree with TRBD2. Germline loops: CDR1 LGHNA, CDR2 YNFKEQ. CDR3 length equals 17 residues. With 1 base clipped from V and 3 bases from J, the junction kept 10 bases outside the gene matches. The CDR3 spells CASSQVWAGGGEETQYF. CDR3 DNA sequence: TGTGCCAGCAGCCAAGTATGGGCGGGGGGCGGCGAAGAGACCCAGTACTTC.

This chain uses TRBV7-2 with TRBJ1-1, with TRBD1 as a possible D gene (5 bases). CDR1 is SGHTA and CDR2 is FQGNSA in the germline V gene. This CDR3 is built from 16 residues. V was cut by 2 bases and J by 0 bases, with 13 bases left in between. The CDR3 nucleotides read TGTGCCAGCAGCTTAACCCCCGGGGGGGTGAACACTGAAGCTTTCTTT. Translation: CASSLTPGGVNTEAFF.

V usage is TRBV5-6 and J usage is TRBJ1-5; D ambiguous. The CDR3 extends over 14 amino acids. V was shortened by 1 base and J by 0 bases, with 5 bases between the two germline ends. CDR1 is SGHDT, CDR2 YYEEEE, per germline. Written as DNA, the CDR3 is TGTGCCAGCAGCTTGCACAGTAGCAATCAGCCCCAGCATTTT. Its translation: CASSLHSSNQPQHF. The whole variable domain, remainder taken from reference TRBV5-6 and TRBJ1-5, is DAGVTQSPTHLIKTRGQQVTLRCSPKSGHDTVSWYQQALGQGPQFIFQYYEEEERQRGNFPDRFSGHQFPNYSSELNVNALLLGDSALYLCASSLHSSNQPQHFGDGTRLSIL.

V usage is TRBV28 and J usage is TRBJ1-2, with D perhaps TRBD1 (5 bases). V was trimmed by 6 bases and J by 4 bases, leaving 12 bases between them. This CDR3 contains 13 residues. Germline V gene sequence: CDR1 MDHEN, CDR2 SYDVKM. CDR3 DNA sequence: TGTGCCAGCAGCTCCGGGGGATTCTATGGCTACACCTTC. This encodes CASSSGGFYGYTF.

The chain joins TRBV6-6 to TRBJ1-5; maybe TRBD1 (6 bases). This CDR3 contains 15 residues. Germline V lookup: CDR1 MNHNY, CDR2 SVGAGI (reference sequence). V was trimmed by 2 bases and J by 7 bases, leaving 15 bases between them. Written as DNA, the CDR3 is TGTGCCAGCAGTTACGGGGGCGGGCCACGACAGCCCCAGCATTTT. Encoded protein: CASSYGGGPRQPQHF.

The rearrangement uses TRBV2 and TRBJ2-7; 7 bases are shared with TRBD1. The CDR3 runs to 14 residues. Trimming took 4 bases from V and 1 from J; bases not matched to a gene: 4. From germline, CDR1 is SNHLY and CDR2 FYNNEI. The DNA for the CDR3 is TGTGCCAGCAGTGGTTTACAGGGGTCCTACGAGCAGTACGTC. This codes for CASSGLQGSYEQYV.

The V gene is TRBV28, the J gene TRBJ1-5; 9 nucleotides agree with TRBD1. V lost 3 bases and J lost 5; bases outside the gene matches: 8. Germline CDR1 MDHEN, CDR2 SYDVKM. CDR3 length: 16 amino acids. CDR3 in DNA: TGTGCCAGCAGTTTTTCATTTGGACAGGGGTATCAGCCCCAGCATTTT. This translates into CASSFSFGQGYQPQHF.

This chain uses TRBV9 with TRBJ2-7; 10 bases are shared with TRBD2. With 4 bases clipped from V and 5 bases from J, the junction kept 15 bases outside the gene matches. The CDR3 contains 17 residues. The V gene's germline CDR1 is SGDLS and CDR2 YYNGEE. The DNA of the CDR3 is TGTGCCAGCAGCCCTGGGGCTAGCGGGAGTAGACTCCACGAGCAGTACTTC. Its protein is CASSPGASGSRLHEQYF.

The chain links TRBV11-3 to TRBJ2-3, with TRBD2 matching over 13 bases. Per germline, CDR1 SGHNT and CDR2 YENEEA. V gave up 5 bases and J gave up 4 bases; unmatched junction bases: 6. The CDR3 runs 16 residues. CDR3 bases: TGTGCCAGCAGCCGCGGACTAGCGGGAGAGGCAGATACGCAGTATTTT. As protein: CASSRGLAGEADTQYF. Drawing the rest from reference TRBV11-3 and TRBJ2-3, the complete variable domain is EAGVVQSPRYKIIEKKQPVAFWCNPISGHNTLYWYLQNLGQGPELLIRYENEEAVDDSQLPKDRFSAERLKGVDSTLKIQPAELGDSAVYLCASSRGLAGEADTQYFGPGTRLTVL.

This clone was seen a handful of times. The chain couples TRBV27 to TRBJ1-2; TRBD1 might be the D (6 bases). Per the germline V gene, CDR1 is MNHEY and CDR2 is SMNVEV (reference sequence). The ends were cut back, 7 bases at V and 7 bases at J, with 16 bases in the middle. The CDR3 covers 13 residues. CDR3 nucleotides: TGTGCCAGCACCAGCGGGGGGCGTAGTGGCTACACCTTC. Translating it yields CASTSGGRSGYTF.

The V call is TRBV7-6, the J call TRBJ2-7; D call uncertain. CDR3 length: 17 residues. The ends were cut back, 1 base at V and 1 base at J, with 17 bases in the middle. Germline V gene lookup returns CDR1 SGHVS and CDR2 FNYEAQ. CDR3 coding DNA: TGTGCCAGCAGCTTAGGGTTCGGGTCTACTGTATCCTACGAGCAGTACTTC. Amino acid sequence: CASSLGFGSTVSYEQYF.

The CDR3 bases are TGTGCCAGCATCGACAGGGACTCCTACGAGCAGTACTTC. It encodes CASIDRDSYEQYF. The chain recombines TRBV27 with TRBJ2-7; 7 bases agree with TRBD1. V gave up 7 bases and J gave up 0 bases; unmatched junction bases: 3. Germline loops: CDR1 MNHEY, CDR2 SMNVEV (reference sequence). The CDR3 runs to 13 residues.

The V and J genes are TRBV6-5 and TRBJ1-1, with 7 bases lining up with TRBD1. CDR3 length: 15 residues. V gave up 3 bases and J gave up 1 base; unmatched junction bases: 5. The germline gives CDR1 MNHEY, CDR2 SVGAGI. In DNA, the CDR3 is TGTGCCAGCAGTTATACCCCAGGGGGGAACACTGAAGCTTTCTTT. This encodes CASSYTPGGNTEAFF.